A selection of T cell receptor beta chains follows, all from one sample in a study of blood T cells in healthy people across ages. TCRdb ran MiXCR on the 5' RACE reads and lists one entry per CDR3 protein. The table includes approximately 850,000 distinct CDR3 sequences, around 45% detected once. Material for sequencing was blood. These receptors were collected from a man between 60 and 75 years old in good health. Both conserved end residues are part of each CDR3.

J gene	V gene	CDR3 protein
TRBJ1-2	TRBV29-1	CSVERTDHGYTF
TRBJ1-4	TRBV7-2	CASSFYGQGSEKLFF
TRBJ2-3	TRBV18	CASSLYSASVSTQYF
TRBJ1-6	TRBV20-1	CSARDSRGNSPLHF
TRBJ2-3	TRBV20-1	CSAKPVKSTDTQYF
TRBJ2-1	TRBV7-2	CASSQTGGEQFF
TRBJ1-6	TRBV29-1	CSVGDSGRNSPLHF
TRBJ2-5	TRBV20-1	CSAMDRTRNQETQYF
TRBJ2-7	TRBV5-1	CASSFGTSGVKDYEQYF
TRBJ2-2	TRBV9	CASSVGTLNTGELFF
TRBJ1-5	TRBV19	CASTYTHTGNQPQHF
TRBJ2-7	TRBV12-3/TRBV12-4	CASGPTGDPSYGQYF
TRBJ2-1	TRBV5-1	CASSFLGQGDRQFF
-	TRBV6-6	CASSYGGRGRETQYF
TRBJ1-2	TRBV6-2/TRBV6-3	CASRPSSRGLAGYTF
TRBJ2-3	TRBV6-6	CACSYGTGSPDTQYF
TRBJ1-1	TRBV7-8	CASRQTGTYGEAFF
TRBJ2-3	TRBV20-1	CSARDTSSGSGGSSRTDTQYF
-	TRBV5-1	CASSDPALVSNIQYF
TRBJ2-7	TRBV10-2	CASSETYYEQYF
TRBJ1-4	TRBV5-1	CASSTGTVTNEKLFF
TRBJ2-3	TRBV20-1	CSARDPGTLGDTQYF
TRBJ1-2	TRBV6-6	CASSYPQSGGGNYGYTF
TRBJ2-1	TRBV4-1	CASSQVQEYEQFF
-	TRBV28	CASSAPAGRTQETQYF
TRBJ2-7	TRBV4-1	CASSQTVQSEQYF
TRBJ1-2	TRBV20-1	CSARPTGGEGGYTF
TRBJ2-7	TRBV6-2/TRBV6-3	CASTNRGPYEQYF
TRBJ2-1	TRBV6-2/TRBV6-3	CASSSSATSGRNNEQFF
TRBJ2-3	TRBV14	CASSPNRPVTDTQYF
TRBJ2-7	TRBV5-6	CASSTGTGGYEQYF
TRBJ2-7	TRBV4-3	CASSPALGANYEQYF
TRBJ2-3	TRBV12-3/TRBV12-4	CASVWADTQYF
TRBJ1-1	TRBV4-3	CASSPTGFLNTEAFF
TRBJ2-1	TRBV6-5	CASAGGDNNEQFF
TRBJ1-4	TRBV6-6	CASAGARENNEKLFF
TRBJ2-4	TRBV7-2	CASSLVRGVVQYF
TRBJ2-7	TRBV4-3	CATFGGYEQYF
TRBJ2-7	TRBV10-3	CAIRGAEFYEQYF
TRBJ2-3	TRBV7-2	CASSLYGDTQDF
TRBJ2-7	TRBV20-1	CSAIDRGFAEQYF
TRBJ2-2	TRBV7-2	CASSSRTGELFF
TRBJ2-7	TRBV6-2/TRBV6-3	CASRTPYEQYF
TRBJ1-2	TRBV13	CASSLSGGGLGYGYTF
TRBJ2-3	TRBV4-3	CASSYKGAGTLDTQYF
TRBJ1-2	TRBV7-9	CASPSGQALLEGGYTF
TRBJ2-3	TRBV12-3/TRBV12-4	CASSTSGGWKGIGDTQYF
TRBJ1-1	TRBV20-1	CSARRGAMNTEAFF
TRBJ1-5	TRBV7-2	CASSLDGGYNQPQHF
TRBJ1-1	TRBV29-1	CSVAGFAEAFF
TRBJ2-1	TRBV7-3	CAGSFGLAGGNEQFF
TRBJ2-3	TRBV12-3/TRBV12-4	CASSSRGVGPNTDTQYF
TRBJ2-5	TRBV5-6	CASSLWGQGSYETQYF
TRBJ2-5	TRBV13	CASNLTSRIQGTQYF
TRBJ2-1	TRBV6-2/TRBV6-3	CASSRFAGGNNEQFF
TRBJ2-7	TRBV7-2	CASSLEGGQGHEQYF
TRBJ2-5	TRBV20-1	CSANRNQETQYF
TRBJ2-5	TRBV7-2	CASRDRTGGTQYF
TRBJ2-1	TRBV9	CASSVQDSYNEQFF